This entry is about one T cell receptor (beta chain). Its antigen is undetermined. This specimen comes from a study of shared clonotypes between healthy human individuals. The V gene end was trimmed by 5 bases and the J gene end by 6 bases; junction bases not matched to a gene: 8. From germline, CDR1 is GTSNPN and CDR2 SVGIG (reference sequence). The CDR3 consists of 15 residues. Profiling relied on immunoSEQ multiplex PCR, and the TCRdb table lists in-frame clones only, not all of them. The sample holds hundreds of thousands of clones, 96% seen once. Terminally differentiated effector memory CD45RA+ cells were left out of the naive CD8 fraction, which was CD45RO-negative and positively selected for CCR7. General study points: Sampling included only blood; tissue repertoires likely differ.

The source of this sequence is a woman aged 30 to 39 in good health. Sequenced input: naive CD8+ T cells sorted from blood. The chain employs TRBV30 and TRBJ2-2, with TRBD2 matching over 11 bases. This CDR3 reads CAWEQLAGDSGELFF. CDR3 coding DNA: TGTGCCTGGGAACAACTAGCGGGAGATTCCGGGGAGCTGTTTTTT.